These 17 T cell receptor beta chains were all obtained from the same sample, sequenced in a study of OX40 agonist ivuxolimab in advanced cancers. Assay: immunoSEQ multiplex PCR; the TCRdb copy retains only in-frame clones and omits some. The sample includes some 16,000 clones, about 75% of them seen just once. Source: CD4+ or CD8+ T cells sorted from blood, taken in a trial of the OX40 agonist ivuxolimab. These receptors all stem from an adult with an advanced solid tumor such as melanoma, head and neck, liver or kidney cancer.

The rearrangement joins TRBV27 to TRBJ1-2; weak D call: TRBD1 (5 bases). V was pared by 6 bases and J by 3 bases, with 8 bases between. The CDR3 runs to 12 residues. Germline CDR1 is MNHEY and CDR2 is SMNVEV (reference sequence). CDR3 DNA sequence: TGTGCCAGCAGCCAAGGGGACTATGGCTACACCTTC. Translation gives CASSQGDYGYTF.

This clone was observed a few times. The chain uses TRBV11-3 and TRBJ1-6; maybe TRBD1 (5 bases). From germline, CDR1 is SGHNT and CDR2 YENEEA. V lost 2 bases, J lost 8 bases, and 13 bases lay in between. This CDR3 contains 15 residues. The CDR3 coding sequence is TGTGCCAGCAGCTTATGGGGGGACCCTTATTCACCCCTCCACTTT. Translating gives CASSLWGDPYSPLHF.

The chain uses TRBV4-2 and TRBJ1-1; D is uncertain. The ends were cut back, 0 bases at V and 7 bases at J, with 15 bases in the middle. Germline-derived CDR1 and CDR2 are LGHNA and YNFKEQ. CDR3 size: 15 residues. CDR3 bases: TGTGCCAGCAGCCAAGAAAAGGCCGCAACGAGTGAAGCTTTCTTT. Residues: CASSQEKAATSEAFF.

The V gene is TRBV2, the J gene TRBJ2-1; TRBD2 aligns across 11 bases. Germline V gene data show CDR1 as SNHLY and CDR2 as FYNNEI. The CDR3 spans 16 residues. The ends lost 3 bases at V and 5 bases at J; junction bases unmatched: 6. The DNA of the CDR3 is TGTGCCAGCAGTGACCTACTAGCGGGGGTCCACAATGAGCAGTTCTTC. Translating it yields CASSDLLAGVHNEQFF.

The chain joins TRBV21-1 to TRBJ2-3; the table gives TRBD2 as D, unverified against the DNA. TRBV21-1 is a recognized pseudogene. This CDR3 contains 16 residues. DNA for the CDR3: TGTGCCAGCAGCTTCAAAGCGGGGGGCTTTTCAGATACGCAGTATTTT. Protein sequence: CASSFKAGGFSDTQYF.

The chain links TRBV2 to TRBJ2-7; 12 bases fit TRBD1. The V gene end was trimmed by 9 bases and the J gene end by 6 bases; junction bases not matched to a gene: 6. CDR3 length: 13 residues. CDR1 SNHLY and CDR2 FYNNEI come from the germline V gene. The CDR3 sequence: CASQGTGGAEQYF. CDR3 coding DNA: TGTGCCAGTCAAGGGACAGGGGGCGCCGAGCAGTACTTC.

The gene calls are TRBV4-3 and TRBJ2-3; TRBD1 matches 7 bases. V dropped 1 base and J dropped 5; count of bases not matched to a gene: 3. Germline CDR1 is LGHNA and CDR2 is YSLEER. The CDR3 has 14 amino acids. CDR3 bases: TGCGCCAGCAGCCAAGTTACAGGGGTAGATACGCAGTATTTT. As protein: CASSQVTGVDTQYF.

In this sample, this clone turned up once. The genes are TRBV6-1 and TRBJ1-5; TRBD1 might be the D (6 bases). The CDR3 runs to 16 residues. Looked up from germline, CDR1 is MNHNS and CDR2 is SASEGT. The V end lost 4 bases, the J end lost 3 bases, and 16 bases lay between the germline ends. The CDR3 sequence: CASSATGTSPNQPQHF. The CDR3 DNA is TGTGCCAGCAGTGCAACCGGGACAAGCCCCAATCAGCCCCAGCATTTT.

The J gene is TRBJ2-5, the V gene TRBV6-6, with 11 bases lining up with TRBD2. CDR3 length: 15 amino acids. Germline lookup yields CDR1 MNHNY and CDR2 SVGAGI (reference sequence). V gave up 5 bases and J gave up 5 bases; unmatched junction bases: 7. The CDR3 DNA sequence: TGTGCCAGCAGTGATAGCGGGGGGGCCAGGGAGACCCAGTACTTC. It translates to CASSDSGGARETQYF.

The rearrangement links TRBV7-9 to TRBJ1-2; 7 nucleotides line up with TRBD1. The CDR3 has 16 residues. Germline-derived CDR1 and CDR2 are SEHNR and FQNEAQ (reference sequence). V lost 4 bases to trimming and J lost 4 bases; unmatched junction nucleotides: 12. The CDR3 sequence is CASSSRDSGFIYGYTF. The CDR3 DNA sequence: TGTGCCAGCAGCTCCCGGGACAGTGGTTTCATCTATGGCTACACCTTC.

The J gene is TRBJ1-5, the V gene TRBV27, with a tentative D call TRBD1 (6 bases). V lost 4 bases to trimming and J lost 0 bases, with 13 bases between them. The CDR3 runs 16 residues. CDR1 is MNHEY, CDR2 SMNVEV, per germline (reference sequence). The CDR3: CASSSQGDLSNQPQHF. Written as DNA, the CDR3 is TGTGCCAGCAGTTCACAGGGAGACCTTAGCAATCAGCCCCAGCATTTT.

The genes are TRBV6-6 and TRBJ2-7; D unresolved. Trimming took 0 bases from V and 3 from J, leaving 12 bases between them. CDR1 and CDR2 (germline): MNHNY, SVGAGI (reference sequence). The CDR3 loop spans 15 amino acids. CDR3 region: CASSYSNQKIYEQYF. The CDR3 nucleotides read TGTGCCAGCAGTTACTCGAATCAGAAGATCTACGAGCAGTACTTC.

Remarks on this clone: The same CDR3 also results from other DNA sequences found in this sample. The J gene is TRBJ2-2, the V gene TRBV7-3; D remains ambiguous. Germline V CDR1 and CDR2: SGHTA, FQGTGA. This CDR3 is built from 13 residues. With 4 bases removed from V and 5 bases from J, the gap between germline ends came to 8 bases. In nucleotides, the CDR3 is TGTGCCAGCAGCTCCGTTGGGACCGGGGAGCTGTTTTTT. Translating it yields CASSSVGTGELFF.

The rearrangement uses TRBV11-3 and TRBJ2-7; D tentatively reads TRBD1 or TRBD2 (5 bases each). The germline V and J ends were trimmed by 4 bases and 3 bases, with 10 bases remaining between them. CDR1 is SGHNT and CDR2 is YENEEA in the germline V gene. This CDR3 has 13 residues. The CDR3: CASSSGPNYEQYF. CDR3 bases: TGTGCCAGCAGCTCGGGACCGAACTACGAGCAGTACTTC.

The chain couples TRBV5-6 to TRBJ2-7; no clear D. V was trimmed by 2 bases and J by 6 bases, leaving 6 bases between them. Germline lookup yields CDR1 SGHDT and CDR2 YYEEEE. There are 11 residues in the CDR3. Here the CDR3 DNA reads TGTGCCAGCAGCTTCTTCAGCGAGCAGTACTTC. It yields the protein CASSFFSEQYF.

In this sample, this clone turned up once. This rearrangement joins TRBV5-4 to TRBJ2-7; 7 bases align to TRBD2. The germline CDR1 and CDR2 sequences are SGHNT and YYREEE (reference sequence). Germline trimming cut 0 bases from V and 2 bases from J; bases unmatched to any gene: 8. The CDR3 spans 16 residues. The CDR3 region has the DNA TGTGCCAGCAGCTTGGAAGGGTCTAGCGGTCCCTACGAGCAGTACTTC. The encoded protein is CASSLEGSSGPYEQYF.

This clone was seen a single time. The rearrangement links TRBV11-2 to TRBJ2-7, with a weak D call TRBD2 (6 bases). Germline V gene data show CDR1 as SGHAT and CDR2 as FQNNGV. The CDR3 runs 14 residues. V was pared by 6 bases and J by 2 bases, with 14 bases between. The CDR3 spells CASSYRGGPYEQYF. The CDR3 DNA sequence: TGTGCCAGCAGTTACCGGGGAGGTCCCTACGAGCAGTACTTC.